The following is a T cell receptor beta chain sequence with its context. Its target is unknown. This record belongs to a study of cytomegalovirus exposure and HLA in healthy donors. Across the whole study: Earlier sequencing of approximately 200 million T cells yielded 120 million or so unique TCR beta sequences.

Study results and limitations: Most observed TCR sequences were rare, whereas some public TCRs were detected in many donors. The study designated about 180 TCR beta chains cytomegalovirus-associated.

Donors counted as nominally healthy when sampled, yet unrecorded immune exposures were likely. Germline CDR1 is LNHDA and CDR2 is SQIVND (reference sequence). Unmatched junction bases numbered 10, after V lost 3 bases and J lost 4 bases. The CDR3 is 17 amino acids. The PCR employed 60 Vbeta primers together with 13 Jbeta primers. The assay was immunoSEQ multiplex PCR, and TCRdb's table has in-frame clones only and misses some. The sample has approximately 160,000 clones; about 75% are singletons. Sequencing used PBMCs. The sequence derives from a male donor in good health and CMV-seronegative. The chain recombines TRBV19 with TRBJ1-1; TRBD1 agrees at 11 bases. As DNA, the CDR3 is TGTGCCAGTAGTATTCAGGACAGGGGGCCCTACCGCACTGAAGCTTTCTTT. Its protein is CASSIQDRGPYRTEAFF. The full variable domain, completed using reference TRBV19 and TRBJ1-1, is DGGITQSPKYLFRKEGQNVTLSCEQNLNHDAMYWYRQDPGQGLRLIYYSQIVNDFQKGDIAEGYSVSREKKESFPLTVTSAQKNPTAFYLCASSIQDRGPYRTEAFFGQGTRLTVV.